These 10 T cell receptor beta chains originate from one sample sequenced in a study of blood T cells in healthy people across ages. A second roughly 6 to 11 cycle PCR used barcoded and J-beta primers. TCRdb re-called the 5' RACE reads through MiXCR, storing one row per CDR3 protein. Here the sample spans about 1.4 million distinct CDR3 sequences, around 59% being singletons. Source material: blood. All receptors come from a man younger than 35 in good health.

The sample holds one count of this clonotype. The chain is built from TRBV6-5 and TRBJ1-2, with 7 bases aligning to TRBD1. CDR3 length: 20 amino acids. J lost 4 bases, V lost 0 bases, and 20 bases had no gene match. Germline loops: CDR1 MNHEY, CDR2 SVGAGI. The CDR3 reads CASSYSIAFFEDRKFYGYTF. The DNA of the CDR3 is TGTGCCAGCAGTTACTCGATAGCCTTTTTCGAGGACAGGAAGTTCTATGGCTACACCTTC.

This chain connects TRBV20-1 to TRBJ2-3; possibly TRBD1 for D (6 bases). CDR3 length equals 17 residues. Germline values: CDR1 DFQATT, CDR2 SNEGSKA (reference sequence). The germline V and J ends were trimmed by 1 base and 0 bases, with 17 bases remaining between them. CDR3 in amino acids: CSARGTVTITSTDTQYF. The CDR3 nucleotides are TGCAGTGCTAGAGGGACAGTTACGATCACTAGCACAGATACGCAGTATTTT.

The genes are TRBV25-1 and TRBJ1-2, with D unclear. CDR3 size: 18 residues. Per germline, CDR1 MGHDK and CDR2 SYGVNS. The germline V and J ends were trimmed by 3 bases and 5 bases, with 25 bases remaining between them. The CDR3 sequence: CASSDRPAQTGSGYGYTF. As DNA, the CDR3 is TGTGCCAGCAGTGACCGACCCGCTCAGACCGGTTCTGGTTATGGCTACACCTTC.

The rearrangement joins TRBV27 to TRBJ2-7; TRBD2 aligns across 8 bases. Germline CDR1 is MNHEY and CDR2 is SMNVEV (reference sequence). This CDR3 region has 15 residues. Trimming cost V 3 bases and J 7 bases; bases outside gene matches: 11. The CDR3 DNA sequence: TGTGCCAGCAGTTTGTCAGCGGGAGTCATCAATGAGCAGTACTTC. As protein: CASSLSAGVINEQYF.

This clonotype occurred once. The V call is TRBV4-3, the J call TRBJ2-4, with D possibly being TRBD2 (5 bases). The J call is in doubt because the DNA end fits TRBJ2-7 better. CDR1 and CDR2 (germline): LGHNA, YSLEER. CDR3 length: 16 residues. CDR3 DNA sequence: TGCGCCAGCAGCTTACGGGCGGGCGGGTTTGTGAGCGAGCAGTACTTC. The encoded protein is CASSLRAGGFVSEQYF.

In its sample, this clonotype was seen a few times. The chain carries TRBV10-3 and TRBJ2-6; TRBD2 is a possible D gene (7 bases). V shed 4 bases and J shed 1 base, with 14 bases lying between them. Germline assignment: CDR1 ENHRY and CDR2 SYGVKD. The CDR3 is 17 amino acids. The CDR3 here is CAISGGGGSSGANVLTF. Here the CDR3 DNA reads TGTGCCATCAGTGGAGGGGGGGGATCATCTGGGGCCAACGTCCTGACTTTC.

There are a few counts of this clonotype. The chain recombines TRBV4-3 with TRBJ1-2, with D unresolved. V gave up 0 bases and J gave up 8 bases, with 16 bases separating them. Germline loops: CDR1 LGHNA, CDR2 YSLEER. The CDR3 loop spans 15 amino acids. The CDR3 coding sequence is TGCGCCAGCAGCCAAGATACCCGGGGAGGAAAGGGCTACACCTTC. It encodes CASSQDTRGGKGYTF.

The rearrangement joins TRBV12-3 or TRBV12-4 to TRBJ1-5; tentatively, D is TRBD1 (5 bases). V was clipped by 5 bases and J by 7 bases, with 9 bases between them. The CDR3 loop spans 12 amino acids. CDR3 sequence (DNA): TGTGCCAGCAGTCCCGACAGACAGCCCCAGCATTTT. Its protein product is CASSPDRQPQHF.

A note on this clonotype: Relative to the germline gene, one junction end is altered; a read error may explain this. This chain links TRBV5-1 with TRBJ2-5; D remains unclear. The V gene's germline CDR1 is SGHRS and CDR2 YFSETQ. This CDR3 is 14 amino acids long. CDR3 in DNA: TGCGCCGGCAGCTTGGGCACGTACCAAGAGACCCAGTACTTC. Protein product: CAGSLGTYQETQYF.

The chain combines TRBV29-1 with TRBJ2-3; 7 positions match TRBD1. Trimming cost V 4 bases and J 2 bases; bases outside gene matches: 6. Germline-derived CDR1 and CDR2 are SQVTM and ANQGSEA. This CDR3 has 14 amino acids. The CDR3 region has the DNA TGCAGCGTTGGACCGAGGGGGCCCACAGATACGCAGTATTTT. Protein product: CSVGPRGPTDTQYF.